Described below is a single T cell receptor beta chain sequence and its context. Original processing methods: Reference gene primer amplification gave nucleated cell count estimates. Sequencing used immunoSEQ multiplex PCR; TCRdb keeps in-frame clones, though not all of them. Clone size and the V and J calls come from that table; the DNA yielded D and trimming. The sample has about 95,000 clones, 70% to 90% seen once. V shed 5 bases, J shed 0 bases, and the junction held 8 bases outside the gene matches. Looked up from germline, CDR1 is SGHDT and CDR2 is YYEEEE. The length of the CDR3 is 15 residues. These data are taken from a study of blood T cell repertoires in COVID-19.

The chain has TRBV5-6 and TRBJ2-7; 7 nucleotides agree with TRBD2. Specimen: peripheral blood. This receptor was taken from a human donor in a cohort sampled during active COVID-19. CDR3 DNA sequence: TGTGCCAGCAGGTTCCGGGACTACAACTCCTACGAGCAGTACTTC. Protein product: CASRFRDYNSYEQYF.